This passage covers 28 T cell receptor beta chains from one sample sequenced in a study of CD8 T cells in cerebrospinal fluid in Alzheimer's disease. No DNA is given; TCRdb re-called the 10x single-cell sequencing reads and lists each CDR3 protein once. The sample totals about 1,500 distinct CDR3 sequences. The specimen was cerebrospinal fluid. All receptors come from a human donor in good health.

By frequency, this clonotype registers medium-sized. This sequence joins TRBV10-3 and TRBJ1-3; TCRdb calls TRBD1, which cannot be checked without DNA. CDR1 and CDR2 (germline): ENHRY, SYGVKD. This CDR3 spans 15 amino acids. CDR3 protein: CAIRDDRGLRNTIYF.

In terms of frequency, this clonotype is medium-sized. This chain joins TRBV19 and TRBJ2-3; TCRdb gives TRBD2 as the D gene, but with no DNA this cannot be confirmed. There are 15 residues in the CDR3. From germline, CDR1 is LNHDA and CDR2 SQIVND (reference sequence). The CDR3 spells CASSNPSGGTDTQYF.

This chain joins TRBV30 and TRBJ2-3; the TCRdb D gene call, TRBD2, has no DNA to confirm it. The germline V gene has CDR1 GTSNPN and CDR2 SVGIG (reference sequence). The CDR3 consists of 14 residues. This CDR3 reads CAWSGTSGTDTQYF. Using reference TRBV30 and TRBJ2-3 for the parts outside the CDR3, the full variable domain is SQTIHQWPATLVQPVGSPLSLECTVEGTSNPNLYWYRQAAGRGLQLLFYSVGIGQISSEVPQNLSASRPQDRQFILSSKKLLLSDSGFYLCAWSGTSGTDTQYFGPGTRLTVL.

By frequency, this clonotype is large. The chain links TRBV28 to TRBJ2-2; the TRBD1 assignment by TCRdb is unverifiable without DNA. The CDR3 covers 14 residues. Germline V gene lookup returns CDR1 MDHEN and CDR2 SYDVKM. The CDR3 loop is CASTGTGNTGELFF.

This clonotype ranks as large (0.1 to 1%) in terms of frequency. This sequence joins TRBV7-7 and TRBJ2-3; TCRdb names TRBD2, which stays unverified in the absence of DNA. The CDR3 runs 15 residues. The germline gives CDR1 SSHAT, CDR2 FNYEAQ (reference sequence). CDR3 amino acids: CASSPGLAAYDTQYF.

By frequency, this clonotype registers medium-sized (0.01 to 0.1%). This sequence joins TRBV6-4 and TRBJ1-6. In germline, CDR1 is MRHNA, CDR2 SNTAGT. CDR3 length equals 13 residues. CDR3 protein: CASSDQYNSPLHF.

This clonotype shows up as medium-sized (0.01 to 0.1%) by frequency. This rearrangement joins TRBV5-1 to TRBJ2-5; with no DNA, the TCRdb D assignment of TRBD1 cannot be verified. The CDR3 is 15 amino acids. CDR1 and CDR2 from the germline V gene are SGHRS and YFSETQ. Here the CDR3 reads CASELPGQGQETQYF.

Its frequency marks this clonotype as medium-sized (0.01 to 0.1%). The chain combines TRBV6-5 with TRBJ2-1. This CDR3 contains 15 residues. The germline gives CDR1 MNHEY, CDR2 SVGAGI. CDR3 amino acids: CASSYSSGVYNEQFF.

Judged by frequency, this clonotype is medium-sized. CDR3 sequence: CATSRGHGQGKNQPQHF. The chain combines TRBV15 with TRBJ1-5; TCRdb lists TRBD1, though no DNA is available to test this call. The CDR3 is 17 amino acids. Germline CDR1 and CDR2: LNHNV and YYDKDF (reference sequence).

This clonotype registers large by frequency. The chain carries TRBV2 and TRBJ2-4. The CDR3 has 13 amino acids. Germline V lookup: CDR1 SNHLY, CDR2 FYNNEI. This CDR3 is CASSDTVKNIQYF.

By frequency, this clonotype is medium-sized. The chain joins TRBV6-5 to TRBJ1-1. The CDR3 totals 14 residues. The germline gives CDR1 MNHEY, CDR2 SVGAGI. CDR3: CASSFHLGRTEAFF.

Frequency places this clonotype as medium-sized (0.01 to 0.1%). The chain carries TRBV5-6 and TRBJ2-4; there is no DNA to check the TCRdb D call of TRBD1. Germline V CDR1 and CDR2: SGHDT, YYEEEE. The CDR3 spans 13 residues. The CDR3 loop is CASSLTGEDRDYF. Full variable domain (remainder filled in from reference TRBV5-6 and TRBJ2-4): DAGVTQSPTHLIKTRGQQVTLRCSPKSGHDTVSWYQQALGQGPQFIFQYYEEEERQRGNFPDRFSGHQFPNYSSELNVNALLLGDSALYLCASSLTGEDRDYFGAGTRLSVL.

The rearrangement joins TRBV5-6 to TRBJ1-2. The CDR3 consists of 12 residues. Germline V gene lookup returns CDR1 SGHDT and CDR2 YYEEEE. CDR3 sequence reads: CASSLVNYGYTF.

This clonotype is deemed medium-sized (0.01 to 0.1%) by its frequency. The rearrangement links TRBV20-1 to TRBJ2-7. The CDR3 contains 13 residues. Germline loops: CDR1 DFQATT, CDR2 SNEGSKA (reference sequence). This CDR3 is CSARDHDSYEQYF.

This clonotype is classed as large (0.1 to 1%) by frequency. The chain joins TRBV7-2 to TRBJ1-6; without DNA, the TCRdb call of TRBD1 cannot be checked. Germline loops: CDR1 SGHTA, CDR2 FQGNSA. The CDR3 totals 14 residues. CDR3 amino acids: CASSLGWSGAPLHF.

This clonotype is identified as medium-sized (0.01 to 0.1%) from frequency. V usage is TRBV9 and J usage is TRBJ2-5; TCRdb names TRBD2, which stays unverified in the absence of DNA. Per germline, CDR1 SGDLS and CDR2 YYNGEE. This CDR3 has 16 amino acids. The CDR3 is CASSVDPGRAGETQYF. Full variable domain (remainder filled in from reference TRBV9 and TRBJ2-5): DSGVTQTPKHLITATGQRVTLRCSPRSGDLSVYWYQQSLDQGLQFLIQYYNGEERAKGNILERFSAQQFPDLHSELNLSSLELGDSALYFCASSVDPGRAGETQYFGPGTRLLVL.

Judged by frequency, this clonotype is medium-sized (0.01 to 0.1%). This rearrangement joins TRBV11-2 to TRBJ2-3; TCRdb's D gene call, TRBD1, goes unchecked for lack of DNA. Germline CDR1 and CDR2: SGHAT and FQNNGV. The CDR3 length is 15 residues. This CDR3 is CASSPAGARGDTQYF.

This clonotype registers medium-sized by frequency. The chain joins TRBV3-1 to TRBJ2-1. Germline V lookup: CDR1 LGHDT, CDR2 YNNKEL (reference sequence). The length of the CDR3 is 15 residues. CDR3 sequence: CASSQDQGTYNEQFF.

J is TRBJ2-3 and V is TRBV9; TCRdb returns TRBD2, unconfirmable since there is no DNA. The V gene's germline CDR1 is SGDLS and CDR2 YYNGEE. The CDR3 spans 17 residues. The CDR3 here is CASSGTSGGFFTDTQYF.

By frequency, this clonotype registers medium-sized. The rearrangement uses TRBV3-1 and TRBJ2-1. The CDR3 has 14 amino acids. The germline V gene has CDR1 LGHDT and CDR2 YNNKEL (reference sequence). Here the CDR3 reads CASSQNSPYNEQFF.

This clonotype is classed as medium-sized by frequency. This chain joins TRBV12-3 or TRBV12-4 and TRBJ2-1; checking the TCRdb D call of TRBD2 is not possible without DNA. The CDR3 extends over 20 amino acids. The CDR3 here is CASSSLGLAGGQSSYNEQFF.

Judged by frequency, this clonotype is medium-sized. This chain links TRBV9 with TRBJ1-3; TCRdb lists TRBD1, though no DNA is available to test this call. The CDR3 is made up of 14 amino acids. Germline assignment: CDR1 SGDLS and CDR2 YYNGEE. The CDR3 reads CASSVEGDGNTIYF.

This clonotype ranks as large in terms of frequency. V usage is TRBV7-3 and J usage is TRBJ2-6. The CDR3 totals 15 residues. Germline V CDR1 and CDR2: SGHTA, FQGTGA. This chain's CDR3 is CASSLMGTGANVLTF.

Measured by frequency, this clonotype is medium-sized. The V and J genes are TRBV29-1 and TRBJ2-1; TCRdb lists TRBD1, though no DNA is available to test this call. Germline V gene sequence: CDR1 SQVTM, CDR2 ANQGSEA. The CDR3 is 15 residues long. The CDR3 reads CSVEGLGGGYNEQFF.

This clonotype is called medium-sized based on its frequency. The chain joins TRBV2 to TRBJ1-2. CDR1 SNHLY and CDR2 FYNNEI come from the germline V gene. This CDR3 has 15 residues. Here the CDR3 reads CASSEERRGLYGYTF.

This clonotype is deemed large (0.1 to 1%) by its frequency. The V and J genes are TRBV7-3 and TRBJ2-5; TCRdb indicates TRBD1, and absent DNA this call remains unverified. The length of the CDR3 is 14 residues. Germline V gene sequence: CDR1 SGHTA, CDR2 FQGTGA. This CDR3 is CASSLMDRDETQYF.

This clonotype shows up as large by frequency. V and J are TRBV4-2 and TRBJ1-2. The CDR3 loop spans 14 amino acids. Per germline, CDR1 LGHNA and CDR2 YNFKEQ. The CDR3 sequence is CASSQDSAEYGYTF.

This clonotype is deemed medium-sized (0.01 to 0.1%) by its frequency. The genes are TRBV28 and TRBJ1-4; TCRdb proposes TRBD1, but this gene call is untestable without DNA. CDR1 is MDHEN, CDR2 SYDVKM, per germline. The CDR3 totals 16 residues. CDR3 residues: CASSPFSVSGNEKLFF.